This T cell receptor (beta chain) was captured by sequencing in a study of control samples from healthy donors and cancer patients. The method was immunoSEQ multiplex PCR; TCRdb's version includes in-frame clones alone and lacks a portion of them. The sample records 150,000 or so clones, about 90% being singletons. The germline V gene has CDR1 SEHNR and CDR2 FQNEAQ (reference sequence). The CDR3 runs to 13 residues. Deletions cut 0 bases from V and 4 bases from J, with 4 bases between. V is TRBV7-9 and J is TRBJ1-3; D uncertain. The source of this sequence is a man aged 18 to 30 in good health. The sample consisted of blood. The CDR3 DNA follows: TGTGCCAGCAGCTTAGCCGGGGGAAACACCATATATTTT. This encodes CASSLAGGNTIYF. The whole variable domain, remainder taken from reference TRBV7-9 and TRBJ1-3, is DTGVSQNPRHKITKRGQNVTFRCDPISEHNRLYWYRQTLGQGPEFLTYFQNEAQLEKSRLLSDRFSAERPKGSFSTLEIQRTEQGDSAMYLCASSLAGGNTIYFGEGSWLTVV.